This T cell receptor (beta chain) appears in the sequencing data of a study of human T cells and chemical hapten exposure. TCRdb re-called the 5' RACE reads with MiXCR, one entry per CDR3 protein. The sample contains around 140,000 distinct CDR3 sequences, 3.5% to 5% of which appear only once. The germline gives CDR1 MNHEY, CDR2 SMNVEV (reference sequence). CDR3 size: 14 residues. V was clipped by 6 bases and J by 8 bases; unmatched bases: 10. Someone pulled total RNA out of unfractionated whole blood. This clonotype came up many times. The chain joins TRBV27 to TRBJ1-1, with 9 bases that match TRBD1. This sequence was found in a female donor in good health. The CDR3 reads CASRVTGGGYEAFF. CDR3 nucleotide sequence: TGTGCCAGCAGGGTCACAGGGGGCGGCTACGAAGCTTTCTTT.